The next 7 T cell receptor beta chains were all read from a single sample in a study of T cells in Graves' hyperthyroidism and ophthalmopathy. The TCR beta CDR3 regions underwent amplification using RNA transcripts as the source. When the TCR CDR3 underwent first-round RT-PCR, the HTBI primer set was used. TCRdb analysed the multiplex PCR reads with MiXCR anew, one entry per CDR3 protein. The table shows 500,000 to 600,000 distinct CDR3 sequences, with just under 20% occurring only once. The material sequenced was blood. The receptor source for this set is a man aged 40-50 years with Graves' ophthalmopathy.

This clonotype was seen at least ten times. The chain joins TRBV2 to TRBJ2-1, with D perhaps assigned TRBD1 or TRBD2 (7 bases each). The germline V gene has CDR1 SNHLY and CDR2 FYNNEI. Trimming stripped 4 bases from V and 5 bases from J, with 15 bases between. The CDR3 sequence is 15 residues long. The CDR3 spells CASSVWTRGHNEQFF. CDR3 sequence (DNA): TGTGCCAGCAGTGTTTGGACTAGGGGGCACAATGAGCAGTTCTTC.

A note on this clonotype: One end of the junction does not line up with germline, which may come from a read error. J is TRBJ2-2 and V is TRBV24-1; D possibly corresponds to TRBD2 (5 bases). The CDR3 sequence is 12 residues long. Germline CDR1 KGHDR, CDR2 SFDVKD. CDR3 sequence reads: CATSGSVGELFF. The CDR3, as DNA: TGTGCCACCAGTGGAAGTGTCGGGGAGTTGTTTTTT.

This rearrangement joins TRBV6-1 to TRBJ2-3; TRBD2 matches 13 bases. The CDR3 is made up of 18 amino acids. Trimming at V came to 6 bases and at J to 2 bases, leaving 11 bases not matched to a gene. In germline, CDR1 is MNHNS, CDR2 SASEGT. The CDR3, as DNA: TGTGCCAGCAGCCGGGGTCCGGGACTAGCGGGGATCACAGATACGCAGTATTTT. Its protein is CASSRGPGLAGITDTQYF.

This clonotype appeared many times. This rearrangement joins TRBV7-3 to TRBJ2-1; no firm D call. Trimming took 2 bases from V and 10 from J, leaving 9 bases between them. This CDR3 contains 12 residues. Germline lookup yields CDR1 SGHTA and CDR2 FQGTGA. The CDR3 DNA follows: TGTGCCAGCAGCTTAGGTATGGGAGAGCAGTTCTTC. Its protein is CASSLGMGEQFF.

In its sample, this clonotype was seen once. As DNA, the CDR3 is TGTGCCAGCAGTCCCTCAATGACAGGGGGCGCGCGGTATGGCTACACCTTC. Amino acid sequence: CASSPSMTGGARYGYTF. The rearrangement uses TRBV27 and TRBJ1-2; 10 nucleotides match TRBD1. This CDR3 is 17 amino acids long. CDR1 is MNHEY, CDR2 SMNVEV, per germline (reference sequence). V trimming: 5 bases; J trimming: 5 bases; junction bases outside the gene matches: 14.

This clonotype was observed at least ten times. The V gene is TRBV13, the J gene TRBJ2-3, with 9 bases fitting TRBD2. From germline, CDR1 is PRHDT and CDR2 FYEKMQ (reference sequence). V gave up 3 bases and J gave up 1 base; unmatched junction bases: 2. This CDR3 has 15 amino acids. CDR3 bases: TGTGCCAGCAGCTTCCGGACTAGCGGCACAGATACGCAGTATTTT. Its protein product is CASSFRTSGTDTQYF.

This clonotype was picked up many times. The CDR3 spells CASSLGDRGPNQPQHF. CDR3 DNA sequence: TGTGCCAGCAGCTTAGGGGATCGGGGACCTAATCAGCCCCAGCATTTT. This chain connects TRBV7-8 to TRBJ1-5, with a possible D match to TRBD1 (5 bases). Trimming left V 1 base short and J 4 bases short, with 14 bases between. Germline assignment: CDR1 SGHVS and CDR2 FQNEAQ. The CDR3 is 16 residues long.